The 21 T cell receptor beta chains in this list originate from one sample, sequenced in a study of T cells after yellow fever vaccination. One entry per CDR3 protein, called by TCRdb with MiXCR from the 5' RACE reads. The sample lists hundreds of thousands of distinct CDR3 sequences, about 12% seen once, with 14% to 15% in the top ten. The sample in question was PBMCs, obtained on the day of the yellow fever booster vaccination. The receptors shown here come from a man in his thirties or forties who received the YFV17D yellow fever vaccine.

This clonotype was found a few times. V is TRBV7-2 and J is TRBJ2-3, with D perhaps matching TRBD1 (5 bases). This CDR3 contains 13 residues. Germline V gene data show CDR1 as SGHTA and CDR2 as FQGNSA. Trimming left V 4 bases short and J 5 bases short, with 10 bases between. CDR3 DNA sequence: TGTGCCAGCAGCTCAAGGGGTGGAGATACGCAGTATTTT. Protein: CASSSRGGDTQYF.

The rearrangement uses TRBV20-1 and TRBJ1-4; unclear D gene. The CDR3 covers 13 residues. CDR1 is DFQATT and CDR2 is SNEGSKA in the germline V gene (reference sequence). Trimming removed 0 bases at V and 10 bases at J, with 12 bases between. This CDR3 is CSARDRGLGKLFF. The CDR3 bases are TGCAGTGCTAGAGATCGCGGCCTTGGAAAACTGTTTTTT.

The V call is TRBV9, the J call TRBJ1-6, with D unresolved. Trimming stripped 2 bases from V and 7 bases from J, with 10 bases between. The CDR3 runs 14 residues. Germline V gives CDR1 SGDLS, CDR2 YYNGEE. The CDR3 DNA is TGTGCCAGCAGCGTCGGCGGCGGAAATTCACCCCTCCACTTT. This codes for CASSVGGGNSPLHF.

There are a few counts of this clonotype. V and J are TRBV5-1 and TRBJ2-1; 12 positions agree with TRBD2. CDR1 is SGHRS, CDR2 YFSETQ, per germline. The V segment lost 2 bases and the J segment 5 bases; nucleotides outside the gene matches: 5. The CDR3 length is 16 residues. The DNA for the CDR3 is TGCGCCAGCAGCTTCCTAGCGGGAGGGCCCCACAATGAGCAGTTCTTC. This codes for CASSFLAGGPHNEQFF.

This rearrangement joins TRBV7-2 to TRBJ2-5; D gene uncertain. The CDR3 covers 14 residues. CDR1 and CDR2 from the germline V gene are SGHTA and FQGNSA. The V end was cut by 5 bases, the J end by 3 bases, with 13 bases between. The CDR3 protein is CASSASWVKETQYF. In DNA, the CDR3 is TGTGCCAGCAGCGCCAGTTGGGTAAAAGAGACCCAGTACTTC.

Points on this clonotype: Compared with germline, one end of the junction differs, possibly owing to a read error. The chain is built from TRBV7-2 and TRBJ2-5, with 7 bases lining up with TRBD1. From germline, CDR1 is SGHTA and CDR2 FQGNSA. This CDR3 contains 13 residues. CDR3 amino acids: CASSLTLGSSRGF. CDR3 sequence (DNA): TGTGCCAGCAGCCTAACCCTAGGGTCTAGCAGGGGGTTC.

This rearrangement joins TRBV28 to TRBJ1-5; the D gene is possibly TRBD1 (6 bases). V dropped 5 bases and J dropped 6 bases, with 14 bases sitting between them. CDR1 MDHEN and CDR2 SYDVKM come from the germline V gene. The CDR3 length is 14 residues. CDR3 coding DNA: TGTGCCAGCAGTACCACAGGGAGCGTTCAGCCCCAGCATTTT. Its translation: CASSTTGSVQPQHF.

This chain joins TRBV4-3 and TRBJ2-7, with a tentative D call TRBD1 (7 bases). Germline V gene lookup returns CDR1 LGHNA and CDR2 YSLEER. V lost 0 bases, J lost 7 bases, and 22 bases lay in between. There are 17 residues in the CDR3. CDR3 residues: CASSQDIHGRGAREQYF. The CDR3 coding sequence is TGCGCCAGCAGCCAAGATATTCATGGCAGGGGGGCACGGGAGCAGTACTTC.

The table lists this clonotype with many counts. The rearrangement joins TRBV10-3 to TRBJ1-5; D gene ambiguous. Germline values: CDR1 ENHRY, CDR2 SYGVKD. V lost 2 bases, J lost 5 bases, and 4 bases lay in between. The CDR3 has 12 residues. CDR3: CAISEVDQPQHF. The CDR3 coding sequence is TGTGCCATCAGTGAGGTAGATCAGCCCCAGCATTTT.

The chain is built from TRBV29-1 and TRBJ2-2; D perhaps matches TRBD2 (6 bases). This CDR3 spans 14 amino acids. Germline V lookup: CDR1 SQVTM, CDR2 ANQGSEA. V dropped 7 bases and J dropped 8 bases, with 20 bases sitting between them. The CDR3 nucleotides read TGCAGCGGAAAACGGGAGCTTATCGGAGGGGAGCTGTTTTTT. It encodes CSGKRELIGGELFF.

The J gene is TRBJ2-3, the V gene TRBV14; tentative D call: TRBD2 (6 bases). Germline lookup yields CDR1 SGHDN and CDR2 FVKESK. V was clipped by 6 bases and J by 5 bases, with 21 bases between them. There are 16 residues in the CDR3. The CDR3: CASSPRSSGVRDTQYF. CDR3 nucleotides: TGTGCCAGCAGTCCAAGATCGTCGGGGGTTCGAGATACGCAGTATTTT.

The rearrangement links TRBV18 to TRBJ2-5; possibly TRBD2 for D (5 bases). V was cut by 3 bases and J by 5 bases, with 19 bases left in between. This CDR3 has 16 amino acids. Germline loops: CDR1 KGHSH, CDR2 LQKENI. CDR3 DNA: TGTGCCAGCTCACCCGCCCCGGGATGGGTTGAGGAGACCCAGTACTTC. This encodes CASSPAPGWVEETQYF.

The V gene is TRBV25-1, the J gene TRBJ2-2; a possible D gene is TRBD1 (5 bases). The V gene's germline CDR1 is MGHDK and CDR2 SYGVNS. The CDR3 is 14 residues long. V gave up 3 bases and J gave up 4 bases, with 9 bases separating them. CDR3 in amino acids: CASSESQGTGELFF. DNA of the CDR3: TGTGCCAGCAGTGAGAGTCAGGGCACCGGGGAGCTGTTTTTT.

This chain links TRBV6-5 with TRBJ1-2; maybe TRBD1 (5 bases). This CDR3 region has 13 residues. The V end lost 6 bases, the J end lost 3 bases, and 11 bases lay between the germline ends. CDR1 MNHEY and CDR2 SVGAGI come from the germline V gene. The CDR3 region has the DNA TGTGCCAGCAGAGGCTGGGGGGACTATGGCTACACCTTC. It encodes CASRGWGDYGYTF.

The chain uses TRBV27 and TRBJ2-7, with TRBD2 identical over 7 bases. J was trimmed by 5 bases and V by 4 bases; bases with no gene match: 5. The CDR3 covers 13 residues. CDR1 MNHEY and CDR2 SMNVEV come from the germline V gene (reference sequence). The CDR3 nucleotides are TGTGCCAGCAGTTATGCGGGAGACCACGAGCAGTACTTC. Translation gives CASSYAGDHEQYF.

The chain carries TRBV21-1 and TRBJ2-7; the D segment call TRBD2 is taken from the table without a DNA check. TRBV21-1 is flagged as a pseudogene. The CDR3 is 15 amino acids. CDR3 protein: CASSNRTSGTYEQYF. CDR3 DNA sequence: TGTGCCAGCAGCAACCGAACTAGCGGAACCTACGAGCAGTACTTC.

This clonotype was picked up a small number of times. The rearrangement joins TRBV15 to TRBJ2-7; TRBD2 matches at 7 bases. This CDR3 has 15 amino acids. CDR1 is LNHNV, CDR2 YYDKDF, per germline (reference sequence). The V gene end was trimmed by 0 bases and the J gene end by 3 bases; junction bases not matched to a gene: 5. The CDR3: CATSRDLAGDYEQYF. The DNA for the CDR3 is TGTGCCACCAGCAGAGATCTGGCGGGAGACTACGAGCAGTACTTC.

At least ten counts were recorded for this clonotype. The chain links TRBV10-3 to TRBJ2-3, with no clear D. The CDR3 totals 12 residues. Trimming stripped 6 bases from V and 5 bases from J, with 9 bases between. The V gene's germline CDR1 is ENHRY and CDR2 SYGVKD. The CDR3 DNA reads as TGTGCCATCAGCGACGTAGGAGATACGCAGTATTTT. Translation: CAISDVGDTQYF.

The chain has TRBV5-1 and TRBJ2-7; TRBD1 is a possible D gene (7 bases). Germline values: CDR1 SGHRS, CDR2 YFSETQ. The CDR3 totals 21 residues. Trimming stripped 4 bases from V and 4 bases from J, with 36 bases between. The CDR3 reads CASSAGLQGKDNGSMRYEQYF. CDR3 in DNA: TGCGCCAGCAGCGCCGGATTACAGGGGAAGGATAACGGGAGTATGAGGTACGAGCAGTACTTC.

The chain is built from TRBV5-1 and TRBJ2-2; D is possibly TRBD1 (6 bases). V shed 4 bases and J shed 3 bases, with 13 bases lying between them. The CDR3 runs 15 residues. Germline V CDR1 and CDR2: SGHRS, YFSETQ. This CDR3 reads CASSPETGYTGELFF. In nucleotides, the CDR3 is TGCGCCAGCAGCCCCGAAACAGGGTACACCGGGGAGCTGTTTTTT.

This clonotype was picked up many times. The chain recombines TRBV5-1 with TRBJ1-2; unclear D gene. CDR3 length: 14 residues. Trimming pared 3 bases from V and 2 bases from J, leaving 11 bases between. The V gene's germline CDR1 is SGHRS and CDR2 YFSETQ. The CDR3 loop reads CASSSAGSNYGYTF. The CDR3, as DNA: TGCGCCAGCAGCTCCGCGGGCTCCAACTATGGCTACACCTTC.